This TCR beta chain was retrieved from a study of blood T cell repertoires in COVID-19. In the authors' workflow: Nucleated cell counts were estimated from reference gene primer amplification. Some clones are missing from TCRdb's copy, which holds only in-frame ones; the method was immunoSEQ multiplex PCR. V and J calls and clone size are given by that table; D and trimming were obtained from the DNA. The repertoire holds roughly 14,000 clones, with 60% to 75% as singletons. The CDR3 is 11 residues long. Trimming left V 5 bases short and J 7 bases short, with 11 bases between. Per germline, CDR1 SQVTM and CDR2 ANQGSEA.

Input material: peripheral blood. The receptor was derived from an older man with acute or convalescent COVID-19. This chain uses TRBV29-1 with TRBJ1-1; D gene uncertain. DNA of the CDR3: TGCAGCGTTCCCGGGGTGGTTGAAGCTTTCTTT. Translating it yields CSVPGVVEAFF.